These 30 T cell receptor beta chains share one sample of origin, sequenced in a study of tumor and adjacent non-tumor tissue in lung cancer. RNA was extracted from bulk tissue without any cell sorting. The library came from three nested PCR rounds adapted from ARM-PCR protocols. TCRdb called the multiplex PCR reads again in MiXCR, with one record for every CDR3 protein. The table shows tens of thousands of distinct CDR3 sequences, with 72% occurring only once. The sequenced sample consisted of lung tumor tissue. The receptors stem from a woman in her forties with non-small cell lung cancer.

For this clonotype: A much larger clone is a single base away; this may be a read error. V usage is TRBV20-1 and J usage is TRBJ2-3; tentatively, D is TRBD2 (5 bases). Germline CDR1 is DFQATT and CDR2 is SNEGSKA (reference sequence). Between the trimmed V and J ends, which lost 3 bases and 4 bases, there was a span of 20 bases. This CDR3 region has 16 residues. In DNA, the CDR3 is TGCAGTGCTAGCGGCAATAGGCGAGATAGCGCAGATACGCAGTATTTT. It yields the protein CSASGNRRDSADTQYF.

Of note for this clonotype: This likely comes from a read error, as the CDR3 has no conserved phenylalanine or tryptophan at its end. The chain employs TRBV4-2 and TRBJ2-2; 13 nucleotides agree with TRBD2. Germline assignment: CDR1 LGHNA and CDR2 YNFKEQ. The length of the CDR3 is 16 residues. The CDR3 coding sequence is TGTGCCAACAGCCGAGGACTAGCGGGGGACACCGGGGAGCTGTTTCTT. This gives the protein CANSRGLAGDTGELFL.

This chain connects TRBV6-4 to TRBJ2-1; 10 bases map to TRBD2. The junction had 8 bases not matched to a gene; V was cut back by 4 bases and J by 8 bases. The germline V gene encodes CDR1 MRHNA and CDR2 SNTAGT. The CDR3 loop spans 15 amino acids. CDR3 protein: CASSGSGGEIDEQFF. The DNA for the CDR3 is TGTGCCAGCAGTGGCAGCGGGGGGGAGATCGATGAGCAGTTCTTC.

With regard to this clonotype: This may arise from a read error, as a much more abundant clone is one base away. V gene TRBV12-3 or TRBV12-4 combines with J gene TRBJ1-5; unclear D gene. The CDR3 has 13 residues. CDR3 loop: CASSSYLYQSQHF. Here the CDR3 DNA reads TGTGCCAGCAGTTCCTACCTCTATCAGTCCCAGCATTTT.

About this clonotype itself: This may stem from a read error, because a much larger clone lies one nucleotide away. V usage is TRBV20-1 and J usage is TRBJ2-7; 15 bases line up with TRBD2. Per germline, CDR1 DFQATT and CDR2 SNEGSKA (reference sequence). There are 14 residues in the CDR3. The CDR3 DNA sequence: TGCAATGCTAGGGAGGGACTAGCGGGAGGCGAGCAGTACTTC. Translated, it gives CNAREGLAGGEQYF.

Note on this clonotype: Since the CDR3 does not end with the conserved phenylalanine or tryptophan, this likely comes from a read error. It is unclear where the CDR3 begins or ends on the DNA, so no DNA is shown, and the CDR3 is as TCRdb lists it. CDR3 sequence reads: CASSRLARPNYGYTS. The chain combines TRBV11-3 with TRBJ1-2; TRBD1, as called in the table, went unchecked against the DNA. The germline V gene has CDR1 SGHNT and CDR2 YENEEA. The CDR3 contains 15 residues when both ends are counted.

Regarding this clonotype: One end of the junction is discordant with germline, which a read error may explain. J is TRBJ1-1 and V is TRBV4-1; 9 bases agree with TRBD1. The germline V gene has CDR1 MGHRA and CDR2 YSYEKL. The CDR3 sequence is 18 residues long. The CDR3, as DNA: TGCACCAGCAGCCAAGGGTTCTACTCTAACAGGGGGCTCAGTGAAGCTTTCTTT. Translating gives CTSSQGFYSNRGLSEAFF.

This clonotype was observed a handful of times. One end of the junction is discordant with germline, which a read error may explain. The chain joins TRBV11-3 to TRBJ2-1; 11 positions agree with TRBD2. The CDR3 runs to 18 residues. CDR1 and CDR2 from the germline V gene are SGHNT and YENEEA. CDR3 nucleotides: TGTGCCGGCAGCTTACAAGTTTCGCGGCTAGCGGGGGGCAATGAGCTGTTCTTC. This sequence encodes CAGSLQVSRLAGGNELFF. Full variable domain (outside the CDR3, taken from reference TRBV11-3 and TRBJ2-1): EAGVVQSPRYKIIEKKQPVAFWCNPISGHNTLYWYLQNLGQGPELLIRYENEEAVDDSQLPKDRFSAERLKGVDSTLKIQPAELGDSAVYLCAGSLQVSRLAGGNELFFGPGTRLTVL.

This chain's CDR3 is CASSQTGDLAGGRNMQYF. The CDR3 nucleotides read TGTGCCAGCAGTCAGACTGGGGATCTAGCGGGAGGGAGGAATATGCAGTATTTT. The V gene is TRBV6-6, the J gene TRBJ2-3, with 12 bases aligning to TRBD2. V shed 5 bases, J shed 11 bases, and the junction held 20 bases outside the gene matches. The CDR3 is 18 amino acids. Germline values: CDR1 MNHNY, CDR2 SVGAGI (reference sequence).

With respect to this clonotype: This could be a read error, since a much larger clone is one nucleotide away. This rearrangement joins TRBV2 to TRBJ1-2; possibly TRBD1 for D (6 bases). Germline lookup yields CDR1 SNHLY and CDR2 FYNNEI. V was cut by 7 bases and J by 6 bases, with 18 bases left in between. CDR3 length: 14 amino acids. Written as DNA, the CDR3 is TGTGCCAGCACCCGAAGGGGGGGGTTGCATGGCTACACCTTC. Its protein is CASTRRGGLHGYTF.

As for this clonotype: Germline is not matched at one junction end, which may reflect a read error. The CDR3 DNA reads TGTGCCAGCAGTTACCCGGGAGACAGCAATCACCCCCAGCATTTT. It translates to CASSYPGDSNHPQHF. The chain carries TRBV6-6 and TRBJ1-5, with D possibly TRBD1 on 5 matching bases. Germline CDR1 is MNHNY and CDR2 is SVGAGI (reference sequence). This CDR3 contains 15 residues.

A remark on this clonotype: A junction end diverges from the germline sequence, so it may reflect a read error. The J gene is TRBJ1-6, the V gene TRBV11-2, with D tentatively TRBD1 (5 bases). Germline V gene lookup returns CDR1 SGHAT and CDR2 FQNNGV. This CDR3 contains 14 residues. The CDR3 region is CASSPDRDISPLQF. In nucleotides, the CDR3 is TGTGCCAGCAGCCCCGACAGAGATATTTCACCCCTCCAATTT. The whole variable domain, remainder taken from reference TRBV11-2 and TRBJ1-6, is EAGVAQSPRYKIIEKRQSVAFWCNPISGHATLYWYQQILGQGPKLLIQFQNNGVVDDSQLPKDRFSAERLKGVDSTLKIQPAKLEDSAVYLCASSPDRDISPLQFGNGTRLTVT.

This clonotype was seen a handful of times. V usage is TRBV9 and J usage is TRBJ2-2; 14 bases line up with TRBD2. J gave up 3 bases and V 4 bases, and 2 bases lay outside the gene matches. Germline CDR1 SGDLS, CDR2 YYNGEE. This CDR3 has 16 residues. CDR3 nucleotides: TGTGCCAGCAGCTTGACTAGCGGGGGGGACACCGGGGAGCTGTTTTTT. This sequence encodes CASSLTSGGDTGELFF. The full variable domain, completed using reference TRBV9 and TRBJ2-2, is DSGVTQTPKHLITATGQRVTLRCSPRSGDLSVYWYQQSLDQGLQFLIQYYNGEERAKGNILERFSAQQFPDLHSELNLSSLELGDSALYFCASSLTSGGDTGELFFGEGSRLTVL.

To note about this clonotype: At one of its ends the junction is not consistent with the germline gene, which may arise from a read error. The rearrangement uses TRBV6-1 and TRBJ2-2; D could derive from TRBD1 or TRBD2 (5 bases each). The germline V gene encodes CDR1 MNHNS and CDR2 SASEGT. This CDR3 spans 16 amino acids. The CDR3 spells CANSTPGIGDTGELFF. In nucleotides, the CDR3 is TGTGCCAACAGTACACCCGGGATAGGGGACACCGGGGAGCTGTTTTTT.

With respect to this clonotype: Given the absence of the conserved phenylalanine or tryptophan at the CDR3 end, a read error is likely. The chain has TRBV14 and TRBJ2-1; D possibly matches TRBD1 or TRBD2 (6 bases each). Trimming removed 3 bases from V and 0 bases from J, with 18 bases in between. CDR1 is SGHDN, CDR2 FVKESK, per germline. This CDR3 contains 18 residues. The CDR3 DNA follows: TGTGCCAGCAGCCACGGAGGACGGAGGGGGAGCTCCTACAATGAGCAGTTCTTA. Translating it yields CASSHGGRRGSSYNEQFL.

In the case of this clonotype: A read error may produce the germline difference seen at one junction end. The chain uses TRBV6-6 and TRBJ2-3; 7 nucleotides agree with TRBD2. Germline CDR1 reads MNHNY; CDR2 reads SVGAGI (reference sequence). This CDR3 is built from 18 residues. CDR3 DNA: TGTGCCAGTAGTTACTGGGGGGGAACCGCAGATAGCACAGGTACGCAGTATTTT. Its protein product is CASSYWGGTADSTGTQYF.

The count of this clonotype is one. Germline and junction disagree at one end, which may indicate a read error. The V gene is TRBV7-9, the J gene TRBJ2-7, with TRBD1 matching 7 bases. This CDR3 has 16 residues. Germline values: CDR1 SEHNR, CDR2 FQNEAQ (reference sequence). The CDR3, as DNA: TGCGCCGGCAGCTTTTTCCCTGGACAGGATCGATACGAGCAGTACTTC. Protein sequence: CAGSFFPGQDRYEQYF.

Worth noting for this clonotype: A read error may produce the germline difference seen at one junction end. V usage is TRBV29-1 and J usage is TRBJ2-3, with 8 bases lining up with TRBD2. The CDR3 is made up of 16 amino acids. CDR1 SQVTM and CDR2 ANQGSEA come from the germline V gene. The CDR3 DNA reads as TGCAGCGTTCTCCCTTTTAGCGGGACCAACACGGATACGCTGTATTTT. This translates into CSVLPFSGTNTDTLYF.

With regard to this clonotype: This may be a read error, as it is one base from a much larger clone. V usage is TRBV19 and J usage is TRBJ2-1; D perhaps matches TRBD2 (5 bases). The CDR3 sequence is 15 residues long. Germline CDR1 is LNHDA and CDR2 is SQIVND (reference sequence). V was clipped by 2 bases and J by 8 bases, with 16 bases between them. The DNA of the CDR3 is TGTGCCAGTAGTATACGTAGCGACTCTAAGGATGAGCAGTTCTTC. It is translated as CASSIRSDSKDEQFF.

As regards this clonotype: A read error may account for a junction end that differs from germline. V usage is TRBV12-3 or TRBV12-4 and J usage is TRBJ2-3; possibly TRBD2 for D (5 bases). The CDR3 totals 14 residues. Here the CDR3 reads CDSSPGGLTDTQYF. CDR3 coding DNA: TGTGACAGCAGCCCCGGAGGATTGACAGATACGCAGTATTTT.

As regards this clonotype: The conserved phenylalanine or tryptophan normally closing the CDR3 is absent here, so this likely arose from a read error. The rearrangement links TRBV11-2 to TRBJ2-1; a weak D match, TRBD1 (6 bases). Germline V gene data show CDR1 as SGHAT and CDR2 as FQNNGV. The CDR3 consists of 16 residues. V was pared by 9 bases and J by 1 base, with 19 bases between. CDR3 sequence: CASSQTDRRSYNEQFL. CDR3 coding DNA: TGTGCCAGTAGCCAGACGGACAGAAGGTCCTACAATGAGCAGTTCTTA.

Only a few counts were recorded for this clonotype. It may be a read error: a sequence one base away is much more abundant. V and J are TRBV5-6 and TRBJ2-7; D might be TRBD1 (5 bases). V was cut by 4 bases and J by 2 bases, with 16 bases left in between. CDR3 length equals 15 residues. The germline V gene has CDR1 SGHDT and CDR2 YYEEEE. The CDR3 loop reads CASSPFGQRAYEQYF. CDR3 nucleotide sequence: TGTGCCAGCAGCCCGTTTGGACAAAGGGCCTACGAGCAGTACTTC.

This clonotype was seen a handful of times. V is TRBV7-9 and J is TRBJ2-1; 8 positions agree with TRBD2. The CDR3 loop spans 14 amino acids. With V trimmed by 2 bases and J by 9 bases, 6 bases remained unmatched. CDR1 is SEHNR, CDR2 FQNEAQ, per germline (reference sequence). The CDR3 nucleotides read TGTGCCAGCAGCTTATCGGGGGGGCGTGTTGAGCAGTTCTTC. It is translated as CASSLSGGRVEQFF.

The table lists this clonotype with a few counts. A junction boundary mismatches the germline segment, possibly from a read error. V is TRBV29-1 and J is TRBJ1-6; 8 bases fit TRBD1. The CDR3 runs to 14 residues. Germline CDR1 reads SQVTM; CDR2 reads ANQGSEA. In DNA form, the CDR3 reads TGCAGCGCCAGGACAGGGTGGGATAGTTCACTCCTCCACTTT. This encodes CSARTGWDSSLLHF. The whole variable domain, remainder taken from reference TRBV29-1 and TRBJ1-6, is SAVISQKPSRDICQRGTSLTIQCQVDSQVTMMFWYRQQPGQSLTLIATANQGSEATYESGFVIDKFPISRPNLTFSTLTVSNMSPEDSSIYLCSARTGWDSSLLHFGNGTRLTVT.

To note about this clonotype: Because the CDR3 is missing its conserved closing phenylalanine or tryptophan, this is likely a read error. The chain has TRBV11-2 and TRBJ1-1; a possible D gene is TRBD1 (6 bases). Germline lookup yields CDR1 SGHAT and CDR2 FQNNGV. This CDR3 has 14 amino acids. The CDR3 DNA follows: TGTGCCAGCAGCCCCGTCAGGGGAGGCACTGAGGCTTTCCTT. As protein: CASSPVRGGTEAFL.

The chain's CDR3 is CASSSGQALLVLHF. As DNA, the CDR3 is TGTGCCAGCAGCTCAGGACAGGCCCTTCTGGTCCTCCACTTT. The chain is built from TRBV11-2 and TRBJ1-6, with 7 nucleotides matching TRBD1. Unmatched junction bases numbered 12, after V lost 4 bases and J lost 15 bases. Per germline, CDR1 SGHAT and CDR2 FQNNGV. This CDR3 has 14 residues.

The rearrangement joins TRBV7-9 to TRBJ1-1; perhaps TRBD1 as D (6 bases). Trimming pared 5 bases from V and 1 base from J, leaving 11 bases between. Germline V gene data show CDR1 as SEHNR and CDR2 as FQNEAQ (reference sequence). This CDR3 is 14 amino acids long. This CDR3 reads CASSREGGNTEAFF. The CDR3 DNA follows: TGTGCCAGCAGCCGGGAAGGGGGGAACACTGAAGCTTTCTTT.

This clonotype was detected only a few times. Here the CDR3 omits its conserved ending phenylalanine or tryptophan, so a read error is the likely source. The CDR3 loop is CASSLVGLRAQETQYS. Written as DNA, the CDR3 is TGTGCAAGCAGCTTAGTTGGGCTGAGGGCCCAAGAGACCCAGTACTCC. V is TRBV11-2 and J is TRBJ2-5; D possibly corresponds to TRBD2 (5 bases). This CDR3 region has 16 residues. Germline CDR1 and CDR2: SGHAT and FQNNGV.

The gene calls are TRBV4-1 and TRBJ2-3, with a tentative D call TRBD1 (6 bases). Trimming removed 2 bases from V and 7 bases from J, with 13 bases in between. This CDR3 contains 14 residues. Germline CDR1 MGHRA, CDR2 YSYEKL. Here the CDR3 DNA reads TGCGCCAGCAGCCAAAAGCCAGGGACATATACGCAGTATTTT. Translation gives CASSQKPGTYTQYF.

For this clonotype: Germline is not matched at one junction end, which may reflect a read error. The chain couples TRBV7-9 to TRBJ1-6, with 8 bases that match TRBD1. The germline V gene encodes CDR1 SEHNR and CDR2 FQNEAQ (reference sequence). There are 17 residues in the CDR3. CDR3 residues: CASSARTGNLENSPLHF. The CDR3 DNA reads TGTGCCAGCAGCGCCCGGACAGGGAACCTCGAAAATTCACCACTCCACTTT.